These T cell receptor beta chains were read from a single sample in a study of neurological immune-mediated disorders. TCRdb redid the calling of the 5' RACE reads with MiXCR, one entry per CDR3 protein. The sample contains 70,000 to 90,000 distinct CDR3 sequences, about 5% of which appear only once. The sample was PBMCs. Receptor source: a woman aged 60 to 75 with multiple sclerosis. The CDR3 runs from the conserved cysteine through the conserved F or W. Each size is how often the clone was seen (once, few, many) or a class if it is expanded.

V	size	CDR3
TRBV4-1	many	CASSRTGGPGSPLHF
TRBV20-1	many	CSASPLTGGVGYTF
TRBV20-1	few	CSAQGGRINSPLHF
TRBV6-1	many	CASSETGQNYNEQFF
TRBV10-3	many	CAISDRTGGVTEAFF
TRBV9	many	CASSVDSLAGDTQYF
TRBV20-1	many	CSARVGEETQYF
TRBV29-1	many	CSVEGGTSTDTQYF
TRBV15	many	CATSTLGQFYEQYF
TRBV6-1	few	CASRTGTQVAEAFF
TRBV20-1	many	CSARDLRQAFYEQYF
TRBV6-4	many	CASSGGGGTDTQYF
TRBV12-3/TRBV12-4	many	CASGRRGSTDTQYF
TRBV27	many	CASSFSNTGELFF
TRBV4-1	many	CASSQEVGNTGELFF
TRBV25-1	few	CASSESGYGELFF
TRBV6-5	many	CASSIGVDLGNTIYF
TRBV6-6	many	CASSFGPGQSNQPQHF
TRBV9	many	CASSDVAGGPTDTQYF
TRBV5-1	many	CASSLEASGVLKTQYF
TRBV20-1	many	CSARGLVRAWEQYF
TRBV15	many	CATSRRRGSYEQYF
TRBV5-1	many	CASSSERGQAQYF
TRBV6-1	many	CAAQITDTQYF
TRBV5-1	many	CASSSGGSENTEAFF
TRBV9	many	CASTPSLTVNNQPQHF
TRBV10-3	many	CAISESISLGGYTF
TRBV10-3	many	CAISEKLGDGELFF
TRBV6-5	many	CASSWDSTDTQYF